The entry below gives a single T cell receptor beta chain sequence along with its context. Its antigen is undetermined. The CDR3 extends over 14 amino acids. CDR1 and CDR2 from the germline V gene are MGHDK and SYGVNS. Deletions cut 3 bases from V and 5 bases from J, with 11 bases between. The data derive from a study of blood T cells in healthy people across ages. Combining a sample-barcoded 5' primer with a J-beta primer mix, a second PCR ran for 7 to 11 cycles. TCRdb analysed the 5' RACE reads with MiXCR anew, one entry per CDR3 protein. The sample lists approximately 1.5 million distinct CDR3 sequences; about 31% were seen once. Overall study findings and caveats: Roughly linear declines in TCR beta diversity per million T cells occurred with age. Across samples, TCR beta diversity tracked strongly with naive T cell percentage.

The chain recombines TRBV25-1 with TRBJ2-1; possible D gene TRBD2, 6 bases. This receptor was obtained from a woman aged 25 to 39 in good health. The sequencing sample was made of blood. The CDR3 sequence: CASSDPDYHNEQFF. CDR3 in DNA: TGTGCCAGCAGTGACCCGGACTACCACAATGAGCAGTTCTTC.